The text below deals with one T cell receptor (beta chain). What it binds is not known. This CDR3 region has 11 residues. Trimming took 0 bases from V and 5 from J, leaving 3 bases between them. In germline, CDR1 is SGHRS, CDR2 YFSETQ. The data derive from a study of neoadjuvant nivolumab and ipilimumab in lung cancer. Sequencing was performed with immunoSEQ multiplex PCR; in TCRdb, only in-frame clones are kept and a portion is missing. The table shows 15,000 to 20,000 clones, with 65% to 85% occurring only once. General study points: Only two of four nivolumab-treated tumors gained richness and clonality by surgery. Compared with tumor-adjacent uninvolved lung, resected tumors showed greater richness and clonality.

The sequence was collected from an adult with non-small cell lung cancer. The rearrangement joins TRBV5-1 to TRBJ2-7, with D hard to call. Sequenced here: tumor tissue, sampled after neoadjuvant nivolumab, alone or with ipilimumab, at or shortly before surgery. The CDR3 sequence: CASSLGDEQYF. The CDR3 DNA reads as TGCGCCAGCAGCTTGGGGGACGAGCAGTACTTC.